The 29 T cell receptor beta chains presented below share a single source sample, sequenced in a study of OX40 agonist ivuxolimab in advanced cancers. Generated by immunoSEQ multiplex PCR, the TCRdb table keeps only in-frame clones and is missing some. The repertoire has 25,000 to 35,000 clones, around 83% of them found once; the top ten carry under 25%. The sequences come from CD4+ or CD8+ T cells sorted from blood, collected in a trial of the OX40 agonist ivuxolimab. All receptors derive from an adult with an advanced solid tumor such as melanoma, head and neck, liver or kidney cancer.

Here the CDR3 reads CASSPGTGGNTIYF. The CDR3 DNA reads as TGTGCCAGTAGTCCCGGGACAGGTGGAAACACCATATATTTT. This rearrangement joins TRBV19 to TRBJ1-3, with TRBD1 matching over 8 bases. The J segment lost 3 bases and the V segment lost 5 bases, leaving 3 bases of the junction unmatched. The CDR3 contains 14 residues. The germline gives CDR1 LNHDA, CDR2 SQIVND (reference sequence).

To note about this clone: An end of the junction does not agree with germline; a read error may underlie this. V gene TRBV5-1 combines with J gene TRBJ2-7, with 9 bases that match TRBD1. The CDR3 runs 14 residues. The germline CDR1 and CDR2 sequences are SGHRS and YFSETQ. Here the CDR3 reads CASSKPGQGKEQYF. For the CDR3, the DNA is TGTGCCAGCAGCAAGCCGGGACAGGGTAAAGAGCAGTACTTC.

V gene TRBV2 combines with J gene TRBJ2-5; the D is unclear. Germline CDR1 is SNHLY and CDR2 is FYNNEI. The CDR3 covers 14 residues. V was clipped by 8 bases and J by 2 bases, with 15 bases between them. The CDR3 DNA reads TGTGCCAGCTGTGTCGGGTCCCCACAAGAGACCCAGTACTTC. Translated, it gives CASCVGSPQETQYF.

The chain recombines TRBV6-5 with TRBJ2-1; D is perhaps TRBD1 (6 bases). Germline V gene data show CDR1 as MNHEY and CDR2 as SVGAGI. The CDR3 runs to 14 residues. V gave up 6 bases and J gave up 3 bases, with 12 bases separating them. The CDR3 nucleotides are TGTGCCAGCAGACCTGGGACACTCTACAATGAGCAGTTCTTC. Protein sequence: CASRPGTLYNEQFF.

There are a few counts of this clone. This chain uses TRBV2 with TRBJ1-5, with D perhaps matching TRBD1 (5 bases). The germline V and J ends were trimmed by 6 bases and 6 bases, with 15 bases remaining between them. Germline assignment: CDR1 SNHLY and CDR2 FYNNEI. The CDR3 sequence is 14 residues long. The CDR3 nucleotides are TGTGCCAGCAGCCACGACAGTAAGAGTCAGCCCCAGCATTTT. Translating it yields CASSHDSKSQPQHF.

The chain has TRBV5-5 and TRBJ2-5; possibly TRBD1 for D (6 bases). From germline, CDR1 is SGHKS and CDR2 YYEKEE (reference sequence). The CDR3 runs to 15 residues. V lost 1 base to trimming and J lost 4 bases, with 14 bases between them. In nucleotides, the CDR3 is TGTGCCAGCAGCTTGACAGGGACCGGATTAGAGACCCAGTACTTC. This translates into CASSLTGTGLETQYF.

The chain joins TRBV5-4 to TRBJ1-3; D not certain. Trimming pared 4 bases from V and 0 bases from J, leaving 11 bases between. CDR1 and CDR2 (germline): SGHNT, YYREEE (reference sequence). The CDR3 covers 15 residues. CDR3: CASSQDKSSGNTIYF. The CDR3, as DNA: TGTGCCAGCAGCCAAGACAAGAGCTCTGGAAACACCATATATTTT.

This clone was observed a handful of times. J is TRBJ2-3 and V is TRBV5-6; D not resolved. The germline gives CDR1 SGHDT, CDR2 YYEEEE. This CDR3 is built from 13 residues. V lost 0 bases, J lost 2 bases, and 4 bases lay in between. The CDR3 DNA follows: TGTGCCAGCAGCTTGGGACTCACAGATACGCAGTATTTT. Translated, it gives CASSLGLTDTQYF. The variable domain in full, with the rest retrieved from reference TRBV5-6 and TRBJ2-3, is DAGVTQSPTHLIKTRGQQVTLRCSPKSGHDTVSWYQQALGQGPQFIFQYYEEEERQRGNFPDRFSGHQFPNYSSELNVNALLLGDSALYLCASSLGLTDTQYFGPGTRLTVL.

The gene calls are TRBV29-1 and TRBJ1-2; 7 bases map to TRBD1. Germline CDR1 reads SQVTM; CDR2 reads ANQGSEA. CDR3 length: 12 residues. The V segment lost 6 bases and the J segment 6 bases; nucleotides outside the gene matches: 7. The CDR3 sequence: CSVVQGQNGYTF. Written as DNA, the CDR3 is TGCAGCGTGGTACAGGGGCAAAATGGCTACACCTTC.

The V and J genes are TRBV5-1 and TRBJ2-1; D gene uncertain. Trimming left V 5 bases short and J 2 bases short, with 14 bases between. From germline, CDR1 is SGHRS and CDR2 YFSETQ. The CDR3 contains 15 residues. CDR3 sequence reads: CASREETVTYNEQFF. In DNA, the CDR3 is TGCGCCAGCAGGGAAGAGACTGTCACCTACAATGAGCAGTTCTTC.

This CDR3 reads CASSDWGTGELFF. In DNA form, the CDR3 reads TGTGCCAGCAGTGATTGGGGGACCGGGGAGCTGTTTTTT. The chain joins TRBV2 to TRBJ2-2; D may be TRBD1 or TRBD2 (5 bases each). CDR1 and CDR2 from the germline V gene are SNHLY and FYNNEI. Deletions cut 3 bases from V and 5 bases from J, with 7 bases between. The CDR3 contains 13 residues.

J is TRBJ2-7 and V is TRBV5-4; D might be TRBD2 (7 bases). The V end lost 0 bases, the J end lost 7 bases, and 11 bases lay between the germline ends. The CDR3 is made up of 13 amino acids. Germline CDR1 reads SGHNT; CDR2 reads YYREEE (reference sequence). CDR3 sequence: CASSLVGGREQYF. CDR3 nucleotides: TGTGCCAGCAGCTTGGTGGGGGGGCGGGAGCAGTACTTC. The variable domain in full, with the rest retrieved from reference TRBV5-4 and TRBJ2-7, is ETGVTQSPTHLIKTRGQQVTLRCSSQSGHNTVSWYQQALGQGPQFIFQYYREEENGRGNFPPRFSGLQFPNYSSELNVNALELDDSALYLCASSLVGGREQYFGPGTRLTVT.

The genes are TRBV7-2 and TRBJ1-2; D call uncertain. There are 16 residues in the CDR3. CDR1 and CDR2 (germline): SGHTA, FQGNSA. V lost 1 base and J lost 1, with 13 bases in between. The CDR3 protein is CASSLGAEGLNYGYTF. The CDR3, as DNA: TGTGCCAGCAGCTTAGGGGCAGAAGGTCTTAACTATGGCTACACCTTC.

The chain employs TRBV29-1 and TRBJ2-5; 11 bases are shared with TRBD2. V lost 4 bases to trimming and J lost 2 bases; unmatched junction nucleotides: 6. Looked up from germline, CDR1 is SQVTM and CDR2 is ANQGSEA. The CDR3 has 15 residues. CDR3 DNA: TGCAGCGTTGTAGCGGGGGGGCCCTTTCAAGAGACCCAGTACTTC. It yields the protein CSVVAGGPFQETQYF.

This rearrangement joins TRBV2 to TRBJ2-5; perhaps TRBD1 as D (7 bases). Germline CDR1 and CDR2: SNHLY and FYNNEI. V gave up 7 bases and J gave up 6 bases, with 12 bases separating them. The CDR3 covers 12 residues. The CDR3, as DNA: TGTGCCAGCACGGAGGGGGCGAAGACCCAGTACTTC. Protein sequence: CASTEGAKTQYF.

Only a few counts were recorded for this clone. The V and J genes are TRBV6-5 and TRBJ1-2, with 9 bases that match TRBD1. V lost 6 bases to trimming and J lost 8 bases; unmatched junction nucleotides: 10. Germline assignment: CDR1 MNHEY and CDR2 SVGAGI. The CDR3 is 14 residues long. The CDR3 protein is CASRLTGTGYGYTF. In DNA, the CDR3 is TGTGCCAGCAGACTGACCGGGACAGGGTACGGCTACACCTTC.

The chain uses TRBV6-4 and TRBJ2-3, with D perhaps matching TRBD1 (5 bases). V dropped 7 bases and J dropped 0 bases, with 11 bases sitting between them. The germline V gene encodes CDR1 MRHNA and CDR2 SNTAGT. This CDR3 contains 14 residues. The CDR3 DNA reads as TGTGCCAGCAAAGTAGACAGCAGCACAGATACGCAGTATTTT. Its protein product is CASKVDSSTDTQYF.

The chain is built from TRBV20-1 and TRBJ1-6; D unclear. The ends were cut back, 6 bases at V and 7 bases at J, with 4 bases in the middle. The CDR3 covers 10 residues. From germline, CDR1 is DFQATT and CDR2 SNEGSKA (reference sequence). The CDR3 spells CSASNSPLHF. The CDR3, as DNA: TGCAGTGCGTCAAATTCACCCCTCCACTTT.

The chain links TRBV11-2 to TRBJ1-1; D may be TRBD1 (6 bases). Germline V gives CDR1 SGHAT, CDR2 FQNNGV. V was clipped by 5 bases and J by 4 bases, with 11 bases between them. The CDR3 runs to 13 residues. CDR3 protein: CASSQQGGTEAFF. DNA for the CDR3: TGTGCCAGCAGCCAACAGGGTGGCACTGAAGCTTTCTTT.

The chain employs TRBV5-1 and TRBJ2-3; D unresolved. The CDR3 totals 15 residues. The germline V gene has CDR1 SGHRS and CDR2 YFSETQ. Trimming removed 4 bases from V and 3 bases from J, with 15 bases in between. CDR3 protein: CASSPLDLDTDTQYF. CDR3 bases: TGCGCCAGCAGCCCCCTAGACTTGGATACAGATACGCAGTATTTT.

This clone was seen only once. This rearrangement joins TRBV28 to TRBJ1-2; D might be TRBD1 (5 bases). Between the trimmed V and J ends, which lost 7 bases and 8 bases, there was a span of 14 bases. This CDR3 contains 12 residues. Germline CDR1 is MDHEN and CDR2 is SYDVKM. DNA for the CDR3: TGTGCCAGCACCGGGACCGCGAAGGGCTACACCTTC. Its translation is CASTGTAKGYTF.

V is TRBV23-1 and J is TRBJ1-4; 9 nucleotides align to TRBD1. TRBV23-1 is an ORF for which the function is uncertain. CDR3 length: 15 amino acids. V shed 7 bases and J 3 bases; nucleotides not matched to a gene: 6. The CDR3 sequence is CASTQDRGSNEKLFF. As DNA, the CDR3 is TGCGCCAGCACCCAGGACAGGGGATCTAATGAAAAACTGTTTTTT.

The V call is TRBV30, the J call TRBJ1-5; D call uncertain. The CDR3 totals 13 residues. The germline gives CDR1 GTSNPN, CDR2 SVGIG (reference sequence). V was trimmed by 2 bases and J by 4 bases, leaving 9 bases between them. In DNA, the CDR3 is TGTGCCTGGAGTCGGAATAGGAATCAGCCCCAGCATTTT. Amino acids: CAWSRNRNQPQHF. Filled out from reference TRBV30 and TRBJ1-5, the complete variable domain reads SQTIHQWPATLVQPVGSPLSLECTVEGTSNPNLYWYRQAAGRGLQLLFYSVGIGQISSEVPQNLSASRPQDRQFILSSKKLLLSDSGFYLCAWSRNRNQPQHFGDGTRLSIL.

The chain joins TRBV19 to TRBJ1-5; D is unresolved. The germline V gene encodes CDR1 LNHDA and CDR2 SQIVND (reference sequence). V shed 7 bases and J shed 1 base, with 14 bases lying between them. The CDR3 runs 15 residues. CDR3 sequence: CASTRGSESNQPQHF. The CDR3 DNA sequence: TGTGCCAGTACCAGAGGGAGCGAGAGCAATCAGCCCCAGCATTTT.

The CDR3 loop is CASRGGQGSSTEAFF. The CDR3 region has the DNA TGTGCCTCTCGCGGGGGACAGGGATCTAGTACTGAAGCTTTCTTT. The chain joins TRBV30 to TRBJ1-1, with TRBD1 matching 9 bases. J was trimmed by 5 bases and V by 7 bases; bases with no gene match: 14. Per the germline V gene, CDR1 is GTSNPN and CDR2 is SVGIG (reference sequence). The CDR3 consists of 15 residues.

The rearrangement joins TRBV5-1 to TRBJ1-1; tentatively, D is TRBD1 (5 bases). This CDR3 is built from 16 residues. The germline V gene encodes CDR1 SGHRS and CDR2 YFSETQ. The V end was cut by 0 bases, the J end by 4 bases, with 16 bases between. CDR3 coding DNA: TGCGCCAGCAGCTTGGAGTCAGGGATTCTGAGCACTGAAGCTTTCTTT. Protein product: CASSLESGILSTEAFF.

The chain recombines TRBV30 with TRBJ2-5; D possibly corresponds to TRBD2 (5 bases). CDR1 GTSNPN and CDR2 SVGIG come from the germline V gene (reference sequence). Trimming took off 0 bases at V and 10 bases at J, with 15 bases between the two ends. The CDR3 is made up of 13 amino acids. CDR3 sequence reads: CAWSVGLRQDQYF. The CDR3 DNA sequence: TGTGCCTGGAGTGTAGGACTCAGGCAGGACCAGTACTTC. The full variable domain, its missing parts supplied by reference TRBV30 and TRBJ2-5, is SQTIHQWPATLVQPVGSPLSLECTVEGTSNPNLYWYRQAAGRGLQLLFYSVGIGQISSEVPQNLSASRPQDRQFILSSKKLLLSDSGFYLCAWSVGLRQDQYFGPGTRLLVL.

J is TRBJ1-1 and V is TRBV5-1; perhaps TRBD1 as D (5 bases). V lost 4 bases and J lost 5, with 15 bases in between. The V gene's germline CDR1 is SGHRS and CDR2 YFSETQ. The CDR3 covers 14 residues. This chain's CDR3 is CASSHSPTATEAFF. CDR3 DNA: TGCGCCAGCAGCCATTCCCCGACAGCAACTGAAGCTTTCTTT.

J is TRBJ1-2 and V is TRBV9; tentatively, D is TRBD1 (6 bases). The CDR3 extends over 17 amino acids. Trimming shortened V by 4 bases and J by 5 bases, and 24 bases separated the two germline ends. The V gene's germline CDR1 is SGDLS and CDR2 YYNGEE. CDR3 DNA: TGTGCCAGCAGCCGGACCGGACAGAGCTTTATGGGATATGGCTACACCTTC. Its translation: CASSRTGQSFMGYGYTF.